The text below deals with one T cell receptor beta chain. Sequencing used immunoSEQ multiplex PCR; TCRdb keeps in-frame clones, though not all of them. Among tens of thousands of clones listed, roughly nine tenths were seen once. Germline values: CDR1 ENHRY, CDR2 SYGVKD. V lost 3 bases and J lost 8, with 12 bases in between. The CDR3 has 13 amino acids. This record comes from a study of OX40 agonist ivuxolimab in advanced cancers. Study background: Administration of intravenous ivuxolimab to patients occurred every 2 weeks at 0.01 to 10 mg/kg.

The genes are TRBV10-3 and TRBJ2-3; tentative D call: TRBD2 (6 bases). The sample in question was CD4+ or CD8+ T cells sorted from blood, obtained in a trial of the OX40 agonist ivuxolimab. The receptor's source is an adult with an advanced solid tumor such as melanoma, head and neck, liver or kidney cancer. The CDR3 DNA reads as TGTGCCATCAGTGAAGCATTGGGGGGTACGCAGTATTTT. Residues: CAISEALGGTQYF.